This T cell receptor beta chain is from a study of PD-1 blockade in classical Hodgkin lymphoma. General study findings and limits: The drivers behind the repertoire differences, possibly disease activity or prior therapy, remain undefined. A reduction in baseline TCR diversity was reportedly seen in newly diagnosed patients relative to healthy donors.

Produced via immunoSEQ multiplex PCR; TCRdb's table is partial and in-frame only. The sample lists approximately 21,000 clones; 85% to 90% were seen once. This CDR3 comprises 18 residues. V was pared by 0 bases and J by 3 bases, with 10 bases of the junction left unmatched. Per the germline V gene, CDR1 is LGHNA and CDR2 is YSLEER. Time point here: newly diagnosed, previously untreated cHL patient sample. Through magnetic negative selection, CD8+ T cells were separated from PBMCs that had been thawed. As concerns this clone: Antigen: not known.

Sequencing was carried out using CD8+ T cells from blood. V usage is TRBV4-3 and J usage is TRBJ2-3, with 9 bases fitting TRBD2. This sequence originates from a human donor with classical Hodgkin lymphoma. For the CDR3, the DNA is TGCGCCAGCAGCCAAGATCCGAGGCGGGAGGGCCGAACAGATACGCAGTATTTT. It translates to CASSQDPRREGRTDTQYF.